This T cell receptor (beta chain) is from a study of shared clonotypes between healthy human individuals. The germline gives CDR1 SEHNR, CDR2 FQNEAQ (reference sequence). The CDR3 has 12 amino acids. Trimming cost V 6 bases and J 3 bases, with 6 bases left between them. In regard to this clone: No antigen is known for it.

Overall study findings and caveats: The genetic and exposure-history diversity represented was limited by few donors. Estimated richness was generally greater in naive than memory subsets. Across several donors, naive CD4 shared approximately 4.5%, naive CD8 around 4%, memory CD4 roughly 2.3%, memory CD8 around 0.36%.

Measured with immunoSEQ multiplex PCR; TCRdb has only the in-frame clones, and not every one. The data contain 640,000 or so clones, less than 80% of them singletons. The chain is built from TRBV7-9 and TRBJ2-1; no reliable D call. Sequences were obtained from memory CD4+ T cells sorted from blood. Subset here: CD45RA-negative fraction. The origin of this receptor is a woman between 25 and 40 years old in good health. CDR3 amino acids: CASRPGYNEQFF. CDR3 DNA sequence: TGTGCCAGCAGGCCGGGCTACAATGAGCAGTTCTTC.